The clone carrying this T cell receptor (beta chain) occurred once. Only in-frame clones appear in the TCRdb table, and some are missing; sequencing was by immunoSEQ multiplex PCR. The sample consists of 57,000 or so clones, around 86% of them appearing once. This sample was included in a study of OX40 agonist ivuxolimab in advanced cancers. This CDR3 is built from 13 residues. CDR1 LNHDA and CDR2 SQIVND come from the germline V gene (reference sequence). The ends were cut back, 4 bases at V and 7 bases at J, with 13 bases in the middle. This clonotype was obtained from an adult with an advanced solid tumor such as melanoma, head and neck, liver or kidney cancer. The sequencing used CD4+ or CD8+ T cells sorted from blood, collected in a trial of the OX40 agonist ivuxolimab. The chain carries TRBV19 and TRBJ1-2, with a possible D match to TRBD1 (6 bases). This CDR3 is CASSTIQGTGYTF. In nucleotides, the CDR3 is TGTGCCAGTAGTACAATTCAGGGGACTGGCTACACCTTC.